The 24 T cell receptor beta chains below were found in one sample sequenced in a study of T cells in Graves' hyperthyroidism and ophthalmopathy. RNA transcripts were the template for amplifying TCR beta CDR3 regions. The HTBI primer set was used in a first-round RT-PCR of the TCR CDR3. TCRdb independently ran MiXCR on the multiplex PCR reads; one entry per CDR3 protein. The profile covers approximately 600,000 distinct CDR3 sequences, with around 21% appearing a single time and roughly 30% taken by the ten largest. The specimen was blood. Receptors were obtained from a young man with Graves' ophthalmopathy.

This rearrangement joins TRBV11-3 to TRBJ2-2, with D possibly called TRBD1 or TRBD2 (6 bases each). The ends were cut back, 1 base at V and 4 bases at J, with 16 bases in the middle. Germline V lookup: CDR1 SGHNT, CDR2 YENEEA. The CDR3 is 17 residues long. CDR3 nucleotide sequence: TGTGCCAGCAGCTTAGCCCCGGGGGCTAAGAGCACCGGGGAGCTGTTTTTT. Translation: CASSLAPGAKSTGELFF.

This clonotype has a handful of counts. Here the CDR3 reads CASSPRPVGEQYF. DNA of the CDR3: TGTGCCAGCAGCCCGAGACCGGTGGGAGAGCAGTACTTC. The chain uses TRBV6-1 and TRBJ2-7; D gene uncertain. Trimming removed 6 bases at V and 7 bases at J, with 16 bases between. Germline values: CDR1 MNHNS, CDR2 SASEGT. CDR3 length: 13 amino acids.

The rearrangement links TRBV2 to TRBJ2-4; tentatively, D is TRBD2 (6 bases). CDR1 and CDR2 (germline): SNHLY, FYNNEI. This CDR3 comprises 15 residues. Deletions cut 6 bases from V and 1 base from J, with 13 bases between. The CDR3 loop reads CASRDSGTAKNIQYF. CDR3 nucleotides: TGTGCCAGCAGAGATAGCGGTACCGCCAAAAACATTCAGTACTTC. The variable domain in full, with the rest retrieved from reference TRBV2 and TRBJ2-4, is EPEVTQTPSHQVTQMGQEVILRCVPISNHLYFYWYRQILGQKVEFLVSFYNNEISEKSEIFDDQFSVERPDGSNFTLKIRSTKLEDSAMYFCASRDSGTAKNIQYFGAGTRLSVL.

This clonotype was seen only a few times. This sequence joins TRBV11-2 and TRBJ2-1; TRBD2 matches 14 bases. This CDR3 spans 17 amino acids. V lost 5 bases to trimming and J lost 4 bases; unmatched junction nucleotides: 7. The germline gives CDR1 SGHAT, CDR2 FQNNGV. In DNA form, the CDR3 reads TGTGCCAGCAGCACAACCGGGACTAGCGGGAGATACAATGAGCAGTTCTTC. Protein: CASSTTGTSGRYNEQFF.

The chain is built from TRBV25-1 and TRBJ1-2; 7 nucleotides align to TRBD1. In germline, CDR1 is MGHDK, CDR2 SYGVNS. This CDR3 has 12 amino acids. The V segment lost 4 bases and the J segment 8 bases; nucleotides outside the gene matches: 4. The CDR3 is CASSVGQAGYTF. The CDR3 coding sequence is TGTGCCAGCAGTGTTGGACAGGCCGGCTACACCTTC.

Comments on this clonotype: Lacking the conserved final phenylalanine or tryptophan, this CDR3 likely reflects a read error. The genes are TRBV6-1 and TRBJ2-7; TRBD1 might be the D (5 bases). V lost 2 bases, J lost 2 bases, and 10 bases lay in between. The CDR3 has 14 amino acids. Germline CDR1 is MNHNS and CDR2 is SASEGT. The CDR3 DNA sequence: TGTGCCAGCAGTGAAATCGACAGAACCTACGAGCAGTACCTC. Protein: CASSEIDRTYEQYL.

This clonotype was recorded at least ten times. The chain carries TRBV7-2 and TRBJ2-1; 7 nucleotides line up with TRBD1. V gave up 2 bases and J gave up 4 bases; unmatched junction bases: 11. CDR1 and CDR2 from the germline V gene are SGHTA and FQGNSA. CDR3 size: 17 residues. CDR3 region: CASSLTLTGKRYNEQFF. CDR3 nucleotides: TGTGCCAGCAGCTTAACTTTGACAGGGAAAAGATACAATGAGCAGTTCTTC.

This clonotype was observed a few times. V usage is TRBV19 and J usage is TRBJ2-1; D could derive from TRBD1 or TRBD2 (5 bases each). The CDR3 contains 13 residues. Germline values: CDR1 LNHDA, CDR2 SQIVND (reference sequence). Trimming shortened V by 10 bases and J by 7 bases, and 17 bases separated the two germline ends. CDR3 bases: TGTGCCACTCGGACTGGGACCGGGAATGAGCAGTTCTTC. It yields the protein CATRTGTGNEQFF.

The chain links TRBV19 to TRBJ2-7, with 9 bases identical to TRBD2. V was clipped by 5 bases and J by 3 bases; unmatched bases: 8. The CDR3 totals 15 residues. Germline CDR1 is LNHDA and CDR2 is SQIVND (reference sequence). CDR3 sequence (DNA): TGTGCCAGTAGTCTCGCGGGAGGGCCTCACTACGAGCAGTACTTC. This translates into CASSLAGGPHYEQYF.

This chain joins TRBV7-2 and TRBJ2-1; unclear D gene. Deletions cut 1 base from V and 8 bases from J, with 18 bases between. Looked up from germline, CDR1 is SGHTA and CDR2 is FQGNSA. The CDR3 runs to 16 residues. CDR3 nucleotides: TGTGCCAGCAGCTTAGGAGCCGCCCCAGGATTCGATGAGCAGTTCTTC. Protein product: CASSLGAAPGFDEQFF.

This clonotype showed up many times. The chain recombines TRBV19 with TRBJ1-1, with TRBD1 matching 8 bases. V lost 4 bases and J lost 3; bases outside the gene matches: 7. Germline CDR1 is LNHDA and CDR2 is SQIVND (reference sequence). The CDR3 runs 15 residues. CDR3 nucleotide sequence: TGTGCCAGTAGTAGGACAGGGAAGAGGGACACTGAAGCTTTCTTT. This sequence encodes CASSRTGKRDTEAFF.

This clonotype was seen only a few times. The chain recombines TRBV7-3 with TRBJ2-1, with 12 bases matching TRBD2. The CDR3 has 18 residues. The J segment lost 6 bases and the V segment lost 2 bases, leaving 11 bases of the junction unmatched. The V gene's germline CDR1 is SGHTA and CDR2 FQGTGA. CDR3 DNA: TGTGCCAGCAGCTTACTCCGACTAGCGGGGGCCGGGGGCAATGAGCAGTTCTTC. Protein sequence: CASSLLRLAGAGGNEQFF.

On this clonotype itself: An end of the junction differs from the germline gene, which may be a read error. The CDR3 loop reads CASSYGRGTYDQYF. CDR3 sequence (DNA): TGTGCCAGCAGTTACGGGAGAGGAACCTACGATCAGTACTTC. The chain couples TRBV6-5 to TRBJ2-7; TRBD2 is a possible D gene (5 bases). The CDR3 totals 14 residues. Germline V gene data show CDR1 as MNHEY and CDR2 as SVGAGI.

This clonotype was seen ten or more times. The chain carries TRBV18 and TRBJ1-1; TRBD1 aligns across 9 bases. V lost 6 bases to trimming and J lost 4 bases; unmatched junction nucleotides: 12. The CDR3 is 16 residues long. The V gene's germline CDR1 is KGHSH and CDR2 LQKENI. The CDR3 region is CASSDGTGWGSTEAFF. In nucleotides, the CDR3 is TGTGCCAGCTCGGACGGGACAGGGTGGGGGAGCACTGAAGCTTTCTTT.

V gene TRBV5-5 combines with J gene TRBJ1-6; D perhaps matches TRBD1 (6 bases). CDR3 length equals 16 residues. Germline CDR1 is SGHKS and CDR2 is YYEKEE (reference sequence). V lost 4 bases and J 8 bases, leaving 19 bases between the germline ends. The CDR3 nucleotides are TGTGCCAGCAGCCCGACCTTGAGCAGGGGTGATTCACCCCTCCACTTT. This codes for CASSPTLSRGDSPLHF.

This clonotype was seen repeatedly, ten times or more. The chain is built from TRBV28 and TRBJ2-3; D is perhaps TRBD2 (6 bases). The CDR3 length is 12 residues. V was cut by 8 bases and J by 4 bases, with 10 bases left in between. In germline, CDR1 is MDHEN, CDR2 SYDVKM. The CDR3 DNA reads TGTGCCAGCGTTTCGGGGGCAGATACGCAGTATTTT. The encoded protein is CASVSGADTQYF.

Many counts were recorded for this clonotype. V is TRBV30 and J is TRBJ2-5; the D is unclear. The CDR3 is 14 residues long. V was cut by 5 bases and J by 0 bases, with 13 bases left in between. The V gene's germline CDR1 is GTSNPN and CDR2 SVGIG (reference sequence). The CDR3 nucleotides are TGTGCCTGGTCACCCGGAGCGTACCAAGAGACCCAGTACTTC. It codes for CAWSPGAYQETQYF.

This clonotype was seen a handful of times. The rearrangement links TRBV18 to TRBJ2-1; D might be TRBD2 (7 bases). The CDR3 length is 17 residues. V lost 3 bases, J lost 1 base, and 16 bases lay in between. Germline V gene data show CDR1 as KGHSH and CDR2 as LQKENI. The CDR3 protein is CASSPLPEGGSYNEQFF. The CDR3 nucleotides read TGTGCCAGCTCACCCCTACCCGAGGGGGGGTCCTACAATGAGCAGTTCTTC.

The CDR3 sequence is CATCRDSNQPQHF. The CDR3 coding sequence is TGTGCCACATGCAGGGACAGCAATCAGCCCCAGCATTTT. The V and J genes are TRBV6-1 and TRBJ1-5; maybe TRBD1 (5 bases). CDR3 length equals 13 residues. The V and J ends lost 10 bases and 1 base respectively, with 11 bases between them. The germline gives CDR1 MNHNS, CDR2 SASEGT.

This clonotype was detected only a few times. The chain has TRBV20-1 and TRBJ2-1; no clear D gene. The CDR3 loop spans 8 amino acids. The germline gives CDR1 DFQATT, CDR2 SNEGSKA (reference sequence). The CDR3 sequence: CSFNEQFF. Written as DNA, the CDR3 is TGCAGCTTCAATGAGCAGTTCTTC.

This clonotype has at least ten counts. DNA for the CDR3: TGTGCCTGGAGTCCCCCCCTTAGCGGTCACAATGAGCAGTTCTTC. Its protein is CAWSPPLSGHNEQFF. The V gene is TRBV30, the J gene TRBJ2-1, with D possibly matching TRBD2 (6 bases). V lost 2 bases and J 5 bases, leaving 16 bases between the germline ends. The CDR3 contains 15 residues. The germline gives CDR1 GTSNPN, CDR2 SVGIG (reference sequence).

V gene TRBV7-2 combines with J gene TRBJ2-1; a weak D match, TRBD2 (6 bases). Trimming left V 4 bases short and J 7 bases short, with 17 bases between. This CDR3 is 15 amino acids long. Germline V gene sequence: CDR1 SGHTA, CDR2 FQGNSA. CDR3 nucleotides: TGTGCCAGCAGCTCCACCGGGACTTCCTTAAATGAGCAGTTCTTC. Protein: CASSSTGTSLNEQFF. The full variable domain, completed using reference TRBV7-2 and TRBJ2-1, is GAGVSQSPSNKVTEKGKDVELRCDPISGHTALYWYRQSLGQGLEFLIYFQGNSAPDKSGLPSDRFSAERTGGSVSTLTIQRTQQEDSAVYLCASSSTGTSLNEQFFGPGTRLTVL.

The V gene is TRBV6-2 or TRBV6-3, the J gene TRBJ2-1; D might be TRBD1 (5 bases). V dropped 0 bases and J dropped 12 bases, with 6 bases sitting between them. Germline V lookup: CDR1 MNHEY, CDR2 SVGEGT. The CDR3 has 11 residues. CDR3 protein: CASSYSGLQFF. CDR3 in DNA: TGTGCCAGCAGTTACTCGGGGCTGCAGTTCTTC.

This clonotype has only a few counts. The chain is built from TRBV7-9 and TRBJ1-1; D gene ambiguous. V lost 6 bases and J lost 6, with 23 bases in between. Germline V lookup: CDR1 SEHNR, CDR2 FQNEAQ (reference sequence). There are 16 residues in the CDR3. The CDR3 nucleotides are TGTGCCAGCAGGACCAAAGGGTTCGGGCTGAGCGCTGAAGCTTTCTTT. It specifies CASRTKGFGLSAEAFF.